This TCR beta chain was sequenced during a study of blood T cell repertoires in COVID-19. The wider study: Samples came from the United States, Italy and Spain, spanning acute and convalescent COVID-19. PBMCs, B-cell-depleted T cells, or T cells provided the cDNA or gDNA that made up the material.

V lost 2 bases and J 2 bases, leaving 13 bases between the germline ends. CDR1 and CDR2 (germline): LNHDA, SQIVND (reference sequence). The CDR3 length is 16 residues. This clone was counted only a few times. Methods used by the authors: Amplification from reference gene primers served as the basis for estimated nucleated cell counts. The protocol was immunoSEQ multiplex PCR, while the TCRdb copy is restricted to in-frame clones and leaves out a portion. V, J and clone size derive from that table, while D and trimming were established from the DNA sequence. This table has under 250,000 clones, roughly 80% appearing once.

The receptor was isolated from a woman older than 75 with acute or convalescent COVID-19. Sequencing was performed on peripheral blood. The chain has TRBV19 and TRBJ2-1; maybe TRBD2 (6 bases). Here the CDR3 DNA reads TGTGCCAGTAGTATAAGGTCTAGCGTAACCTACAATGAGCAGTTCTTC. The encoded protein is CASSIRSSVTYNEQFF.